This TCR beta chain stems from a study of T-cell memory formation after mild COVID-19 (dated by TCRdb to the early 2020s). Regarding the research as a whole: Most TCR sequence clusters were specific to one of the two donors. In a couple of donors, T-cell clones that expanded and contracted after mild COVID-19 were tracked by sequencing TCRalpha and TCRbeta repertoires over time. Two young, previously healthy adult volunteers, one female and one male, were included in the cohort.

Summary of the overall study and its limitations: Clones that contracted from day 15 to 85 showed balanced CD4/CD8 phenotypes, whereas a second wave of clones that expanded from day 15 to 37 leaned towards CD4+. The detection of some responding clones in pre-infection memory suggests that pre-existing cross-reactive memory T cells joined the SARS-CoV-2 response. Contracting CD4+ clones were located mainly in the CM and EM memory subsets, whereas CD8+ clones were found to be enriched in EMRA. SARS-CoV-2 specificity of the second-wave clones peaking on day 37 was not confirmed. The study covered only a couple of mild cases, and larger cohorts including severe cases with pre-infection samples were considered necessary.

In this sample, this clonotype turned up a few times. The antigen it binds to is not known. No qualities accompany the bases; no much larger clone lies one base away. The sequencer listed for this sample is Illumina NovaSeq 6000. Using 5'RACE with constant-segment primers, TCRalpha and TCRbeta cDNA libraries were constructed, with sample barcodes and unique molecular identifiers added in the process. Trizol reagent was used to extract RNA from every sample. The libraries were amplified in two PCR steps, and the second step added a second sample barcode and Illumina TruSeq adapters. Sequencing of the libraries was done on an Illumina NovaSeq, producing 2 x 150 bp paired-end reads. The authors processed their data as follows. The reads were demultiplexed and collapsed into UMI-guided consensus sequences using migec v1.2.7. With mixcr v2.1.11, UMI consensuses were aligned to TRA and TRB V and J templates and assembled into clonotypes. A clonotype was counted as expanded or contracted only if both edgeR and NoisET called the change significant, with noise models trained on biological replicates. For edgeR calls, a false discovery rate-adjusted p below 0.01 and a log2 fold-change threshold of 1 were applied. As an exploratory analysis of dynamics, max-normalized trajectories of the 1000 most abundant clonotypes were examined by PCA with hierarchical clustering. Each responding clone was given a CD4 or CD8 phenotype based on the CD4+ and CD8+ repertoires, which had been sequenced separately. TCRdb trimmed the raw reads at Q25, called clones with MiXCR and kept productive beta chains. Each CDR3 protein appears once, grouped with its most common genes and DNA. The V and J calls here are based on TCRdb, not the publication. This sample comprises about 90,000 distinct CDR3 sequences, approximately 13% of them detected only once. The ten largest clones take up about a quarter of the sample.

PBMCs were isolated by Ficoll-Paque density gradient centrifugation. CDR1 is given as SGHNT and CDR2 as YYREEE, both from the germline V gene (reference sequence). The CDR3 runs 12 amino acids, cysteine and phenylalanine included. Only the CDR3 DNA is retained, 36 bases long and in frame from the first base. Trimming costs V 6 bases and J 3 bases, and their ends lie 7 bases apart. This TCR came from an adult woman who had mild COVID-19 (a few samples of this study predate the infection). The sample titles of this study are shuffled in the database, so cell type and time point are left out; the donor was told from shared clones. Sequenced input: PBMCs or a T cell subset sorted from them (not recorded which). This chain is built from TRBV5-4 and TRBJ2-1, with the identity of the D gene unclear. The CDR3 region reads CASITDYNEQFF. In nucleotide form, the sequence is TGTGCCAGCATTACCGACTACAATGAGCAGTTCTTC.